This entry is about one T cell receptor beta chain. The data belong to a study of monozygotic twins with inflammatory bowel disease. This CDR3 comprises 16 residues. Germline V CDR1 and CDR2: SGHDN, FVKESK. TCRdb reprocessed the 5' RACE reads and reports one entry per CDR3 protein, with no DNA. The sample table sets out fewer than 350,000 distinct CDR3 sequences. The chain employs TRBV14 and TRBJ2-5; TCRdb outputs TRBD1, but without DNA this stays unchecked. Material for sequencing was blood. The source of this sequence is a human donor with ulcerative colitis or Crohn's disease, or a healthy co-twin of an affected twin (not recorded which). CDR3 amino acids: CASSQPGPISGETQYF. Filled out from reference TRBV14 and TRBJ2-5, the complete variable domain reads EAGVTQFPSHSVIEKGQTVTLRCDPISGHDNLYWYRRVMGKEIKFLLHFVKESKQDESGMPNNRFLAERTGGTYSTLKVQPAELEDSGVYFCASSQPGPISGETQYFGPGTRLLVL.